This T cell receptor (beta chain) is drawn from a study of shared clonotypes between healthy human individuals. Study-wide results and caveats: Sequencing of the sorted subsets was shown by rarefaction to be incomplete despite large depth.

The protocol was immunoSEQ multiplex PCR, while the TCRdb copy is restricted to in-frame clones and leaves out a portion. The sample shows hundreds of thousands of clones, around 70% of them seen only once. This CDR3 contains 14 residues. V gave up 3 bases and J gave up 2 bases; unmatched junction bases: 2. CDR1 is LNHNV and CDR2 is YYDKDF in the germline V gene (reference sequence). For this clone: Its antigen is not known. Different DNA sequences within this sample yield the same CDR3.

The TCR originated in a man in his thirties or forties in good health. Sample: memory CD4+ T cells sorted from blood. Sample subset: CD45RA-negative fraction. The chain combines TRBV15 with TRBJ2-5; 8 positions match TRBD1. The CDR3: CATSSGQGQETQYF. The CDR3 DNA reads TGTGCCACCAGCAGCGGACAGGGACAAGAGACCCAGTACTTC.